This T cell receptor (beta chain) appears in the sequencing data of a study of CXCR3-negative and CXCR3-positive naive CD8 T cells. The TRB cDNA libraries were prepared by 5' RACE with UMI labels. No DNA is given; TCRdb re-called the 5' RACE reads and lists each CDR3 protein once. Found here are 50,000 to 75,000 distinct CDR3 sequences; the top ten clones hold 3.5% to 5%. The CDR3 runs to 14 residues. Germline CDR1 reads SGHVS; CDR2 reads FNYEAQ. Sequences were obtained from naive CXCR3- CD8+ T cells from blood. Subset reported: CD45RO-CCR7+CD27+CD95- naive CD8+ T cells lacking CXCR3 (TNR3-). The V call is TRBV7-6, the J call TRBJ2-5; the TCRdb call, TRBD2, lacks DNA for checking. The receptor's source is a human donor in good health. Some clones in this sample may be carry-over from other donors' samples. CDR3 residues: CASSLRDFQETQYF.